The 30 T cell receptor beta chains reported below all come from one sample, sequenced in a study of T cell responses to AZD1222 COVID-19 vaccine. TCRdb keeps only in-frame clones here, not all; method: immunoSEQ multiplex PCR. The table lists 90,000 to 130,000 clones, more than 70% of them singletons, with approximately 3.1% in the top ten. This specimen was peripheral blood, taken on day 0 of MenACWY control vaccination. The receptors were sampled from an adult in good health.

The chain employs TRBV28 and TRBJ2-7; tentative D call: TRBD1 (6 bases). Germline values: CDR1 MDHEN, CDR2 SYDVKM. The CDR3 contains 13 residues. V dropped 6 bases and J dropped 5 bases, with 14 bases sitting between them. CDR3 in amino acids: CASRRTAEHEQYF. CDR3 DNA sequence: TGTGCCAGCAGACGGACAGCCGAGCACGAGCAGTACTTC.

The chain uses TRBV9 and TRBJ2-5, with D perhaps assigned TRBD1 or TRBD2 (5 bases each). This CDR3 has 15 residues. The V and J ends lost 4 bases and 5 bases respectively, with 18 bases between them. Germline CDR1 SGDLS, CDR2 YYNGEE. CDR3 nucleotides: TGTGCCAGCAGCCTAGCAGTGGGGCGCGCGGAGACCCAGTACTTC. Translating gives CASSLAVGRAETQYF.

The rearrangement joins TRBV9 to TRBJ2-3; 16 bases line up with TRBD2. Germline V gene lookup returns CDR1 SGDLS and CDR2 YYNGEE. The CDR3 loop spans 16 amino acids. Trimming removed 4 bases from V and 4 bases from J; junction bases left unmatched: 3. Here the CDR3 reads CASSSGTSGGADTQYF. CDR3 in DNA: TGTGCCAGCAGCTCCGGGACTAGCGGGGGGGCAGATACGCAGTATTTT. Full variable domain (outside the CDR3, taken from reference TRBV9 and TRBJ2-3): DSGVTQTPKHLITATGQRVTLRCSPRSGDLSVYWYQQSLDQGLQFLIQYYNGEERAKGNILERFSAQQFPDLHSELNLSSLELGDSALYFCASSSGTSGGADTQYFGPGTRLTVL.

The gene calls are TRBV14 and TRBJ1-2; D ambiguous. In germline, CDR1 is SGHDN, CDR2 FVKESK. Trimming removed 0 bases from V and 4 bases from J, with 6 bases in between. This CDR3 is built from 13 residues. As DNA, the CDR3 is TGTGCCAGCAGCCAAGACGGAAGCTATGGCTACACCTTC. It codes for CASSQDGSYGYTF.

This chain uses TRBV6-1 with TRBJ1-3; D is perhaps TRBD1 (5 bases). The germline V gene encodes CDR1 MNHNS and CDR2 SASEGT. V lost 2 bases, J lost 3 bases, and 8 bases lay in between. The CDR3 runs 14 residues. CDR3 amino acids: CASSESGFGNTIYF. As DNA, the CDR3 is TGTGCCAGCAGTGAATCAGGGTTTGGAAACACCATATATTTT.

The chain links TRBV6-5 to TRBJ2-1; possibly TRBD1 for D (5 bases). CDR3 length equals 14 residues. Trimming stripped 6 bases from V and 3 bases from J, with 12 bases between. Germline CDR1 MNHEY, CDR2 SVGAGI. In nucleotides, the CDR3 is TGTGCCAGCAGCCTGGCGACAGTCTACAATGAGCAGTTCTTC. Translation gives CASSLATVYNEQFF.

This clone was counted a single time. The chain carries TRBV5-1 and TRBJ2-1, with TRBD2 matching 14 bases. Losses at the gene ends were 4 bases for V and 5 bases for J; bases not matched to a gene: 5. CDR1 is SGHRS, CDR2 YFSETQ, per germline. The CDR3 runs to 16 residues. CDR3 region: CASSPGLAGGHNEQFF. The CDR3, as DNA: TGCGCCAGCAGCCCCGGACTAGCGGGGGGCCACAATGAGCAGTTCTTC.

This clone was seen more than once but under ten times. The V and J genes are TRBV3-1 (or the pseudogene TRBV3-2) and TRBJ2-5; TRBD2 matches at 10 bases. CDR1 and CDR2 (germline): LGHDT, YNNKEL (reference sequence). This CDR3 has 16 residues. V gave up 0 bases and J gave up 4 bases; unmatched junction bases: 5. CDR3 in DNA: TGTGCCAGCAGCCAAGATCTTGAGCGGGGGGGAGAGACCCAGTACTTC. Its translation is CASSQDLERGGETQYF.

The CDR3 nucleotides read TGTGCCAGTAGCTACGGGACATACTCCTACGAGCAGTACTTC. Protein sequence: CASSYGTYSYEQYF. The V gene is TRBV19, the J gene TRBJ2-7; D may be TRBD1 (6 bases). The CDR3 runs to 14 residues. V lost 6 bases and J lost 0, with 12 bases in between. CDR1 is LNHDA and CDR2 is SQIVND in the germline V gene (reference sequence).

V and J are TRBV7-2 and TRBJ2-3; perhaps D is TRBD1 or TRBD2 (5 bases each). Germline V gene data show CDR1 as SGHTA and CDR2 as FQGNSA. This CDR3 region has 17 residues. V was shortened by 4 bases and J by 0 bases, with 17 bases between the two germline ends. CDR3 in DNA: TGTGCCAGCAGCTCGAGACCCGGGACCACTAGCACAGATACGCAGTATTTT. It codes for CASSSRPGTTSTDTQYF.

This rearrangement joins TRBV28 to TRBJ1-2; 8 bases align to TRBD1. The CDR3 is 14 amino acids. Germline V lookup: CDR1 MDHEN, CDR2 SYDVKM. The V gene end was trimmed by 2 bases and the J gene end by 7 bases; junction bases not matched to a gene: 6. This CDR3 reads CASSLGSGGSGYTF. The CDR3 DNA reads as TGTGCCAGCAGTTTAGGTTCAGGGGGCTCTGGCTACACCTTC.

The chain joins TRBV5-5 to TRBJ1-3; no definite D call. This CDR3 has 13 residues. The germline V gene has CDR1 SGHKS and CDR2 YYEKEE (reference sequence). V dropped 1 base and J dropped 2 bases, with 4 bases sitting between them. As DNA, the CDR3 is TGTGCCAGCAGCTTGCTTCCTGGAAACACCATATATTTT. This sequence encodes CASSLLPGNTIYF.

The chain uses TRBV28 and TRBJ2-2; 8 bases are shared with TRBD2. Germline-derived CDR1 and CDR2 are MDHEN and SYDVKM. V dropped 6 bases and J dropped 5; count of bases not matched to a gene: 8. The CDR3 loop spans 15 amino acids. In nucleotides, the CDR3 is TGTGCCAGCAGGGCCGGGACTAGTAAGACCGGGGAGCTGTTTTTT. Its translation: CASRAGTSKTGELFF.

Points on this clone: The junction differs from germline at one of its ends, possibly a read error. The chain combines TRBV7-7 with TRBJ2-3; TRBD2 matches 9 bases. The CDR3 is made up of 13 amino acids. Looked up from germline, CDR1 is SSHAT and CDR2 is FNYEAQ (reference sequence). CDR3 DNA sequence: TGTGCTAGCAGCTTAGCGGGGGCAGATACGCAGTATTTT. This translates into CASSLAGADTQYF.

The V call is TRBV14, the J call TRBJ2-5; 7 nucleotides match TRBD2. V was pared by 3 bases and J by 5 bases, with 6 bases of the junction left unmatched. The CDR3 totals 14 residues. Germline CDR1 reads SGHDN; CDR2 reads FVKESK. CDR3 in DNA: TGTGCCAGCAGCCACCAACTGGGAGGGGAGACCCAGTACTTC. It specifies CASSHQLGGETQYF.

For the CDR3, the DNA is TGTGCCAGCAGTCAATCCAGGGATGGCTACACCTTC. The encoded protein is CASSQSRDGYTF. The chain recombines TRBV6-5 with TRBJ1-2; weak D call: TRBD1 (5 bases). The CDR3 covers 12 residues. Germline lookup yields CDR1 MNHEY and CDR2 SVGAGI. Trimming took off 5 bases at V and 6 bases at J, with 10 bases between the two ends.

The chain is built from TRBV30 and TRBJ2-7; TRBD1 is a possible D gene (5 bases). In germline, CDR1 is GTSNPN, CDR2 SVGIG (reference sequence). This CDR3 contains 13 residues. Between the trimmed V and J ends, which lost 0 bases and 4 bases, there was a span of 10 bases. The CDR3 DNA reads as TGTGCCTGGAGTGTTAGAGACAGATACGAGCAGTACTTC. Protein product: CAWSVRDRYEQYF.

The chain employs TRBV5-1 and TRBJ2-7, with a possible D match to TRBD2 (5 bases). Germline V gene lookup returns CDR1 SGHRS and CDR2 YFSETQ. The CDR3 loop spans 15 amino acids. With 4 bases removed from V and 6 bases from J, the gap between germline ends came to 20 bases. As DNA, the CDR3 is TGCGCCAGCAGCGACTACACGGCCAACCGGGTCGAGCAGTACTTC. It specifies CASSDYTANRVEQYF. The full variable domain, completed using reference TRBV5-1 and TRBJ2-7, is KAGVTQTPRYLIKTRGQQVTLSCSPISGHRSVSWYQQTPGQGLQFLFEYFSETQRNKGNFPGRFSGRQFSNSRSEMNVSTLELGDSALYLCASSDYTANRVEQYFGPGTRLTVT.

V usage is TRBV5-1 and J usage is TRBJ1-2; weak D call: TRBD1 (6 bases). CDR3 length: 13 amino acids. Germline V gene data show CDR1 as SGHRS and CDR2 as YFSETQ. V was clipped by 5 bases and J by 6 bases, with 14 bases between them. CDR3 coding DNA: TGCGCCAGCAGAGGGGAACAGGGTAATGGCTACACCTTC. As protein: CASRGEQGNGYTF.

In this sample, this clone turned up once. The rearrangement links TRBV18 to TRBJ1-6, with 10 bases aligning to TRBD1. The trim removed 1 base at V and 11 bases at J, leaving 2 bases unmatched. This CDR3 has 14 amino acids. Germline-derived CDR1 and CDR2 are KGHSH and LQKENI. The CDR3, as DNA: TGTGCCAGCTCACCACGGGACAGGGGTACACCCCTCCACTTT. This sequence encodes CASSPRDRGTPLHF.

This clone was seen a handful of times. V gene TRBV19 combines with J gene TRBJ1-1, with D uncertain. CDR1 is LNHDA, CDR2 SQIVND, per germline (reference sequence). V was trimmed by 6 bases and J by 3 bases, leaving 14 bases between them. CDR3 length: 14 amino acids. The CDR3 sequence is CASRRGRKDTEAFF. The CDR3 coding sequence is TGTGCCAGTAGGAGAGGCAGAAAGGACACTGAAGCTTTCTTT.

The rearrangement joins TRBV2 to TRBJ2-5; TRBD1 matches at 8 bases. This CDR3 is built from 15 residues. Germline lookup yields CDR1 SNHLY and CDR2 FYNNEI. Losses at the gene ends were 6 bases for V and 0 bases for J; bases not matched to a gene: 6. In DNA, the CDR3 is TGTGCCAGCAGCCCGCAGGGGGCCTACCAAGAGACCCAGTACTTC. Translating it yields CASSPQGAYQETQYF.

The chain carries TRBV9 and TRBJ1-2; 8 positions match TRBD1. V lost 4 bases and J lost 4; bases outside the gene matches: 12. CDR1 is SGDLS, CDR2 YYNGEE, per germline. This CDR3 spans 16 amino acids. In nucleotides, the CDR3 is TGTGCCAGCAGCCCCCAAGGTCAGGGGGCAGGCTATGGCTACACCTTC. Translation: CASSPQGQGAGYGYTF.

This chain joins TRBV19 and TRBJ2-7; 7 nucleotides agree with TRBD1. Per germline, CDR1 LNHDA and CDR2 SQIVND (reference sequence). Trimming took 9 bases from V and 5 from J; bases not matched to a gene: 4. The CDR3 covers 11 residues. The DNA for the CDR3 is TGTGCCAGGAACAGGGGTGACGAGCAGTACTTC. Protein sequence: CARNRGDEQYF.

The chain uses TRBV2 and TRBJ2-5, with D possibly matching TRBD1 (6 bases). The CDR3 extends over 14 amino acids. Trimming left V 6 bases short and J 1 base short, with 12 bases between. Germline V CDR1 and CDR2: SNHLY, FYNNEI. The CDR3 loop is CASSAWTAQETQYF. The CDR3, as DNA: TGTGCCAGCAGCGCATGGACAGCCCAAGAGACCCAGTACTTC.

This chain joins TRBV3-1 (or the pseudogene TRBV3-2) and TRBJ2-2; D uncertain. CDR3 length equals 15 residues. The germline CDR1 and CDR2 sequences are LGHDT and YNNKEL (reference sequence). V lost 4 bases to trimming and J lost 1 base, with 10 bases between them. The CDR3 sequence is CASSPGSLNTGELFF. The CDR3 nucleotides are TGTGCCAGCAGCCCAGGTAGCTTGAACACCGGGGAGCTGTTTTTT.

The V call is TRBV14, the J call TRBJ2-2; D gene ambiguous. The ends were cut back, 0 bases at V and 7 bases at J, with 21 bases in the middle. CDR1 and CDR2 from the germline V gene are SGHDN and FVKESK. The CDR3 is made up of 18 amino acids. The CDR3 DNA reads TGTGCCAGCAGCCAAGAGGGTACTCAACATGTCTTTGACGGGGAGCTGTTTTTT. Translating it yields CASSQEGTQHVFDGELFF.

The chain joins TRBV6-5 to TRBJ2-3; no reliable D call. V was trimmed by 2 bases and J by 0 bases, leaving 6 bases between them. The CDR3 runs 14 residues. Germline values: CDR1 MNHEY, CDR2 SVGAGI. The chain's CDR3 is CASSYRQSTDTQYF. The CDR3 bases are TGTGCCAGCAGTTACCGCCAGAGCACAGATACGCAGTATTTT.

The V and J genes are TRBV6-5 and TRBJ2-7, with 7 bases matching TRBD1. Trimming cost V 7 bases and J 2 bases; bases outside gene matches: 8. CDR1 and CDR2 from the germline V gene are MNHEY and SVGAGI. The CDR3 covers 14 residues. CDR3 DNA sequence: TGTGCCAGCACCGGACAGGTCCCAACCTACGAGCAGTACTTC. It is translated as CASTGQVPTYEQYF.

This chain connects TRBV5-1 to TRBJ1-3; 9 bases are shared with TRBD1. The junction had 8 bases not matched to a gene; V was cut back by 4 bases and J by 0 bases. The germline gives CDR1 SGHRS, CDR2 YFSETQ. The CDR3 loop spans 17 amino acids. CDR3 amino acids: CASSPQGQGFSGNTIYF. Here the CDR3 DNA reads TGCGCCAGCAGCCCCCAGGGACAGGGCTTCTCTGGAAACACCATATATTTT.